This record looks at one T cell receptor (beta chain) sequence and its context. The sample originates from a study of technical replicates of blood from several donors. The germline V and J ends were trimmed by 2 bases and 0 bases, with 11 bases remaining between them. CDR1 MNHNS and CDR2 SASEGT come from the germline V gene. This CDR3 region has 15 residues. Assay used: immunoSEQ multiplex PCR; TCRdb lists only in-frame clones, some missing. The sample lists some 56,000 clones, more than 90% occurring once. The specimen was PBMCs. V usage is TRBV6-1 and J usage is TRBJ2-7, with D unresolved. This clonotype was obtained from a human donor in good health. Some clones in this sample may be carry-over from other donors' samples. The CDR3 nucleotides read TGTGCCAGCAGTGAATTGGGTGCGGCCTCCTACGAGCAGTACTTC. Protein sequence: CASSELGAASYEQYF.